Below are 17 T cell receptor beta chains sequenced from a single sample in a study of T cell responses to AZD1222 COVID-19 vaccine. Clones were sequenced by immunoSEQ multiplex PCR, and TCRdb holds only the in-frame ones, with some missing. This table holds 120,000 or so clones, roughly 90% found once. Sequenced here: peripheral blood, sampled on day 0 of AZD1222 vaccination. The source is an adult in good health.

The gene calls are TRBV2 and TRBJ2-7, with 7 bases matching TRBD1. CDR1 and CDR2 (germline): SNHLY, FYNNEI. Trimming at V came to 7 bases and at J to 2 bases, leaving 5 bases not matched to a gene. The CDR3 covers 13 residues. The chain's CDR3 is CASIRQGPYEQYF. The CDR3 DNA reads TGTGCCAGCATCCGACAGGGCCCCTACGAGCAGTACTTC.

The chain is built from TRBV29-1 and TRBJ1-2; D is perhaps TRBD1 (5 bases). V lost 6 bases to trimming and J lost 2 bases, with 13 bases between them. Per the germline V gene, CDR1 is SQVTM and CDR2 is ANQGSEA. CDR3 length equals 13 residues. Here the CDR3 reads CSVIRDGNYGYTF. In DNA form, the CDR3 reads TGCAGCGTGATCCGGGACGGCAACTATGGCTACACCTTC.

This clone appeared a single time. CDR3 region: CASSVTSGSNEQFF. The CDR3 bases are TGTGCCAGCAGCGTAACTAGCGGGAGTAATGAGCAGTTCTTC. The chain couples TRBV9 to TRBJ2-1; 11 bases map to TRBD2. Per germline, CDR1 SGDLS and CDR2 YYNGEE. The CDR3 has 14 residues. The V gene end was trimmed by 1 base and the J gene end by 7 bases; junction bases not matched to a gene: 1.

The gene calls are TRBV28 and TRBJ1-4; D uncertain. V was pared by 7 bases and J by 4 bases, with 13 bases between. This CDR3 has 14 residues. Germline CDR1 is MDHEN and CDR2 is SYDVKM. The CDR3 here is CASTARALNEKLFF. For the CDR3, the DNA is TGTGCCAGCACGGCCCGGGCCCTTAATGAAAAACTGTTTTTT.

DNA of the CDR3: TGTGCCAGCAGTTCGATCCGGGGGCGGGGGTCCCCTGAAGCTTTCTTT. It is translated as CASSSIRGRGSPEAFF. This chain joins TRBV27 and TRBJ1-1; D possibly corresponds to TRBD1 (6 bases). Trimming took off 4 bases at V and 6 bases at J, with 21 bases between the two ends. CDR1 MNHEY and CDR2 SMNVEV come from the germline V gene (reference sequence). This CDR3 has 16 residues.

The CDR3 coding sequence is TGTGCCAGCAGTTCCTCCGGGACAGGATACAATGAGCAGTTCTTC. It translates to CASSSSGTGYNEQFF. This chain connects TRBV28 to TRBJ2-1; 8 bases are a match to TRBD1. Trimming removed 4 bases from V and 4 bases from J; junction bases left unmatched: 6. CDR1 is MDHEN and CDR2 is SYDVKM in the germline V gene. This CDR3 spans 15 amino acids.

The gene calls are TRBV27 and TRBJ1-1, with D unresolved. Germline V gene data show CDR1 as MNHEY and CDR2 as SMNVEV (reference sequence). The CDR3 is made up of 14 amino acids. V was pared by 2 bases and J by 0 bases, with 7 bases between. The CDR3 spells CASSLRGMNTEAFF. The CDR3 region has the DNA TGTGCCAGCAGTTTACGAGGGATGAACACTGAAGCTTTCTTT.

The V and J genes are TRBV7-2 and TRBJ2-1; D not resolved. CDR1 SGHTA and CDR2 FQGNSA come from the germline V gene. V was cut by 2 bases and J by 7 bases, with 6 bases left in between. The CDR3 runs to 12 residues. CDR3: CASSLRPNEQFF. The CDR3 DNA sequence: TGTGCCAGCAGCTTACGCCCTAATGAGCAGTTCTTC. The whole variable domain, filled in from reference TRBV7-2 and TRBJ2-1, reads GAGVSQSPSNKVTEKGKDVELRCDPISGHTALYWYRQSLGQGLEFLIYFQGNSAPDKSGLPSDRFSAERTGGSVSTLTIQRTQQEDSAVYLCASSLRPNEQFFGPGTRLTVL.

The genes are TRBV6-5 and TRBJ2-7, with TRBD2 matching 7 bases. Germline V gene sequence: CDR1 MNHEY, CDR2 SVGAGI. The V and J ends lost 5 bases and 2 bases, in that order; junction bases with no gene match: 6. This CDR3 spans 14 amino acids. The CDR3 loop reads CASSPRGVTYEQYF. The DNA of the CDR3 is TGTGCCAGCAGTCCCCGGGGGGTCACCTACGAGCAGTACTTC.

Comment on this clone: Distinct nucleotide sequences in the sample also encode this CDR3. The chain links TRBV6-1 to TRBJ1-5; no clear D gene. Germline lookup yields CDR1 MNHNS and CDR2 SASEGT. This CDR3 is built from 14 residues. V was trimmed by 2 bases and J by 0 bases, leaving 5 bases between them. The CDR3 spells CASSEWGSNQPQHF. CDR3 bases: TGTGCCAGCAGTGAATGGGGTAGCAATCAGCCCCAGCATTTT.

As DNA, the CDR3 is TGTGCCTGGAGTTTCCCGGGTACAGGGGATACGCAGTATTTT. Translating gives CAWSFPGTGDTQYF. The genes are TRBV30 and TRBJ2-3; D may be TRBD1 (6 bases). In germline, CDR1 is GTSNPN, CDR2 SVGIG (reference sequence). The CDR3 has 14 amino acids. V lost 2 bases and J lost 6, with 15 bases in between.

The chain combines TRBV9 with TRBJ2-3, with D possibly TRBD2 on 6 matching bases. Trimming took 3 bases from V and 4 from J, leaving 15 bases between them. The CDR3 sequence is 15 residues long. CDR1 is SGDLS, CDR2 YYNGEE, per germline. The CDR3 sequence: CASSEEGSPPDTQYF. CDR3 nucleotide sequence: TGTGCCAGCAGCGAGGAGGGTAGCCCCCCAGATACGCAGTATTTT.

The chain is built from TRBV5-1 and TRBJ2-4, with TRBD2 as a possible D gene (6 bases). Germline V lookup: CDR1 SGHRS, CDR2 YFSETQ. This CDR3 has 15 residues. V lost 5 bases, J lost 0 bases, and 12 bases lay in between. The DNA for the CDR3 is TGCGCCAGCAGGAACCCGGGACTAGCCAAAAACATTCAGTACTTC. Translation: CASRNPGLAKNIQYF.

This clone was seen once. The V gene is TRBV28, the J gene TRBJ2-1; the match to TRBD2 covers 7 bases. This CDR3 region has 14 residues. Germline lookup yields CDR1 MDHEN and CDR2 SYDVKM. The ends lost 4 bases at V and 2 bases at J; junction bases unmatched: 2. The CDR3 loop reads CASSSAGTYNEQFF. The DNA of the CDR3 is TGTGCCAGCAGTTCAGCGGGAACCTACAATGAGCAGTTCTTC.

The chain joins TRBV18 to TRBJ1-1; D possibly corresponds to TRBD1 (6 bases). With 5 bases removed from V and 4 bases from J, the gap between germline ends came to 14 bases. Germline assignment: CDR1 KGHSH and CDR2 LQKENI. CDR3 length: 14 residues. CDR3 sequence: CASSTGRQATEAFF. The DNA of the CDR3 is TGTGCCAGCTCAACGGGGCGACAGGCCACTGAAGCTTTCTTT.

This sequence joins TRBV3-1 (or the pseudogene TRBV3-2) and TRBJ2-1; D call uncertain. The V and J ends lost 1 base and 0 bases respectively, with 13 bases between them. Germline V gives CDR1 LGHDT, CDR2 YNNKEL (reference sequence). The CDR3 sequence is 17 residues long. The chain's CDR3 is CASSQGGTGRSYNEQFF. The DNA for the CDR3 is TGTGCCAGCAGCCAAGGGGGAACGGGCCGCTCCTACAATGAGCAGTTCTTC.

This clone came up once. As DNA, the CDR3 is TGTGCCAGCAGCCAAAACCTGGGACAGGGTGGGACTGGGGCCAACGTCCTGACTTTC. Its translation is CASSQNLGQGGTGANVLTF. This chain uses TRBV7-9 with TRBJ2-6, with TRBD1 matching over 9 bases. This CDR3 contains 19 residues. The V gene's germline CDR1 is SEHNR and CDR2 FQNEAQ (reference sequence). V trimming: 5 bases; J trimming: 2 bases; junction bases outside the gene matches: 13.